A selection of T cell receptor beta chains follows, all from one sample in a study of T cell responses to AZD1222 COVID-19 vaccine. This table comes from immunoSEQ multiplex PCR, and its TCRdb copy is limited to in-frame clones, with some not included. The sample holds 85,000 to 100,000 clones; about 89% are singletons and the top ten take around 3.5%. This specimen consisted of peripheral blood, obtained on day 0 of AZD1222 vaccination. These receptors came from an adult in good health. Each CDR3 is given with its conserved first and last residue. The D gene is left open where the match is weak. Some rows mark clone size as missing; the rest say once, few, many or name a class of expanded clone.

v_gene: TRBV11-2
abundance: -
j_gene: TRBJ2-5
d_gene: -
CDR3aa: CASSSENWKTQYF
CDR3nt: TGTGCCAGCAGCTCGGAAAATTGGAAGACCCAGTACTTC

v_gene: TRBV2
abundance: -
j_gene: TRBJ2-2
d_gene: TRBD2
CDR3aa: CASCLLAATGELFF
CDR3nt: TGTGCCAGCTGCCTACTAGCGGCCACCGGGGAGCTGTTTTTT

v_gene: TRBV13
abundance: -
j_gene: TRBJ2-1
d_gene: TRBD2
CDR3aa: CASSLGPSTSGGTNEQFF
CDR3nt: TGTGCCAGCAGCTTAGGCCCCTCAACTAGCGGGGGTACAAATGAGCAGTTCTTC

v_gene: TRBV7-2
abundance: -
j_gene: TRBJ2-2
d_gene: TRBD2
CDR3aa: CVSSLKGLSGTGELFF
CDR3nt: TGTGTCAGCAGCTTAAAGGGACTAAGTGGCACCGGGGAGCTGTTTTTT

v_gene: TRBV7-8
abundance: -
j_gene: TRBJ2-7
d_gene: TRBD2
CDR3aa: CASSEASGGTYEQYF
CDR3nt: TGTGCCAGCAGCGAGGCTAGCGGGGGGACCTACGAGCAGTACTTC

v_gene: TRBV6-1
abundance: once
j_gene: TRBJ1-5
d_gene: -
CDR3aa: CASSEGNFQPQHF
CDR3nt: TGTGCCAGCAGTGAAGGTAACTTTCAGCCCCAGCATTTT

v_gene: TRBV6-5
abundance: -
j_gene: TRBJ1-3
d_gene: -
CDR3aa: CASIGRIPYF
CDR3nt: TGTGCCAGCATAGGGAGGATTCCATATTTT

v_gene: TRBV7-9
abundance: -
j_gene: TRBJ2-3
d_gene: -
CDR3aa: CASSWGDDTQYF
CDR3nt: TGTGCCAGCAGTTGGGGGGATGATACGCAGTATTTT

v_gene: TRBV28
abundance: -
j_gene: TRBJ1-6
d_gene: -
CDR3aa: CASSLPAGSSYNSPLHF
CDR3nt: TGTGCCAGCAGTTTACCCGCAGGGAGCTCCTATAATTCACCCCTCCACTTT

v_gene: TRBV12-3/TRBV12-4
abundance: -
j_gene: TRBJ2-7
d_gene: -
CDR3aa: CASSFVLVEQYF
CDR3nt: TGTGCCAGCAGTTTTGTTCTGGTCGAGCAGTACTTC

v_gene: TRBV4-1
abundance: few
j_gene: TRBJ2-7
d_gene: -
CDR3aa: CASSQGHQSDEQYF
CDR3nt: TGCGCCAGCAGCCAAGGCCACCAGAGCGACGAGCAGTACTTC

v_gene: TRBV5-1
abundance: -
j_gene: TRBJ1-5
d_gene: -
CDR3aa: CASSLDFGGQGQPQHF
CDR3nt: TGCGCCAGCAGCTTGGACTTTGGGGGGCAGGGTCAGCCCCAGCATTTT

v_gene: TRBV5-1
abundance: -
j_gene: TRBJ1-1
d_gene: TRBD1
CDR3aa: CASSLEGQGATEAFF
CDR3nt: TGCGCCAGCAGCCTTGAAGGACAGGGGGCTACTGAAGCTTTCTTT

v_gene: TRBV6-6
abundance: -
j_gene: TRBJ2-1
d_gene: -
CDR3aa: CASSQVGNEQFF
CDR3nt: TGTGCCAGCAGTCAAGTTGGAAATGAGCAGTTCTTC

v_gene: TRBV5-1
abundance: -
j_gene: TRBJ2-3
d_gene: TRBD2
CDR3aa: CASSPLSGGFSSTDTQYF
CDR3nt: TGCGCCAGCAGTCCCTTGAGCGGGGGGTTTTCTAGCACAGATACGCAGTATTTT

v_gene: TRBV6-5
abundance: -
j_gene: TRBJ1-5
d_gene: TRBD1
CDR3aa: CASRMLGQAVQPQHF
CDR3nt: TGTGCCAGCAGAATGCTAGGACAGGCGGTTCAGCCCCAGCATTTT

v_gene: TRBV5-1
abundance: -
j_gene: TRBJ1-3
d_gene: -
CDR3aa: CASSLSGLSSGNTIYF
CDR3nt: TGCGCCAGCAGCTTGTCCGGGTTGAGCTCTGGAAACACCATATATTTT

v_gene: TRBV29-1
abundance: -
j_gene: TRBJ1-2
d_gene: TRBD1
CDR3aa: CSVETSTQGTYGYTF
CDR3nt: TGCAGCGTTGAGACCTCTACACAGGGGACTTATGGCTACACCTTC

v_gene: TRBV19
abundance: -
j_gene: TRBJ2-5
d_gene: TRBD2
CDR3aa: CASSISGVETQYF
CDR3nt: TGTGCCAGTAGTATAAGCGGGGTAGAGACCCAGTACTTC